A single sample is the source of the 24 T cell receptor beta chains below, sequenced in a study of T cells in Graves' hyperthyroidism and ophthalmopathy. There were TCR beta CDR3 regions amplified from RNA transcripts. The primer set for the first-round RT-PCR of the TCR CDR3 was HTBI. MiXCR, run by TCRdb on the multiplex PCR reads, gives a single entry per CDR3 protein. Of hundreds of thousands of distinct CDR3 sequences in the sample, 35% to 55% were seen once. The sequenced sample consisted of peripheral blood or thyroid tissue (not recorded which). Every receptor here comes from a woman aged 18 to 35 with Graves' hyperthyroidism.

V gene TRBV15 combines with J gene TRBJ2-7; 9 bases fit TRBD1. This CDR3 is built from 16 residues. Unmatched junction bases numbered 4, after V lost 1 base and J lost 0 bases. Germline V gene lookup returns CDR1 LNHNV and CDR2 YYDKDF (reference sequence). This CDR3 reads CATSRGQGEPSYEQYF. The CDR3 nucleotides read TGTGCCACCAGCAGAGGACAGGGGGAACCCTCCTACGAGCAGTACTTC.

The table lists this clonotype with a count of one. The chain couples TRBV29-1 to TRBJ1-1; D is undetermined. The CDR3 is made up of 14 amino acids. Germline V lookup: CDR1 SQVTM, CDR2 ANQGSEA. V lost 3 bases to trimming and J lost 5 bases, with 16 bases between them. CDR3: CSVDGSGKETEAFF. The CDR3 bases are TGCAGCGTTGACGGGAGTGGGAAGGAGACTGAAGCTTTCTTT.

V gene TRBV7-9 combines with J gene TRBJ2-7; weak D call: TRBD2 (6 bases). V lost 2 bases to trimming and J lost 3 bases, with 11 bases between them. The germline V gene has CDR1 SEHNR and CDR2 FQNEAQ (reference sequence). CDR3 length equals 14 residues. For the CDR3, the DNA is TGTGCCAGCAGCTTACTAGCGAGGGGCTACGAGCAGTACTTC. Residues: CASSLLARGYEQYF.

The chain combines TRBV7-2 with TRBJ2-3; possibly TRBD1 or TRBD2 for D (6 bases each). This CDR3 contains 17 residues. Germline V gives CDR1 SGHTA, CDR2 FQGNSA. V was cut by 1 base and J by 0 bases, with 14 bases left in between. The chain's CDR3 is CASSLVGGSGSTDTQYF. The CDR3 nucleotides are TGTGCCAGCAGCTTAGTAGGGGGTAGCGGTAGCACAGATACGCAGTATTTT.

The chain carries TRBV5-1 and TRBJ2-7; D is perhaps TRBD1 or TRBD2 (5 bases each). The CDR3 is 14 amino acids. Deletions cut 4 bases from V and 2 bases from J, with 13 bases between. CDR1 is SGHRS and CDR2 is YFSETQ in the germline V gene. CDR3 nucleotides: TGCGCCAGCAGCCCGGGGACGTTCACCTACGAGCAGTACTTC. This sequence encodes CASSPGTFTYEQYF.

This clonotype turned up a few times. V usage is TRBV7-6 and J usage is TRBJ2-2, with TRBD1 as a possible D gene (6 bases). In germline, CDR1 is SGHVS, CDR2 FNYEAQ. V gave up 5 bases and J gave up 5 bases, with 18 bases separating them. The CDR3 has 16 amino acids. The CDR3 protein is CASSRAVERGTGELFF. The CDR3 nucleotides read TGTGCCAGCAGCCGAGCGGTGGAAAGGGGGACCGGGGAGCTGTTTTTT.

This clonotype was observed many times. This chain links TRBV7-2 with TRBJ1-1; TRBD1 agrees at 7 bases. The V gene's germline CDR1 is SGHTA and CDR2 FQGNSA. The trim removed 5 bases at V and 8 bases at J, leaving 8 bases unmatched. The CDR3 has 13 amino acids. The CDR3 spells CASSPTGTAEAFF. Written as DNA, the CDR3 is TGTGCCAGCAGCCCAACAGGGACAGCCGAAGCTTTCTTT.

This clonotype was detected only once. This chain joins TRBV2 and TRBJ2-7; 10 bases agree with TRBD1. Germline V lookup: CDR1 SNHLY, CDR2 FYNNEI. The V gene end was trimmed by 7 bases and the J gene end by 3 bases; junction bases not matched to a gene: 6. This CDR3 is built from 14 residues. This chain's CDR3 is CASKGGTGDYEQYF. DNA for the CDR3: TGTGCCAGCAAGGGCGGGACAGGGGACTACGAGCAGTACTTC. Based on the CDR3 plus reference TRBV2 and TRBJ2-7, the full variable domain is EPEVTQTPSHQVTQMGQEVILRCVPISNHLYFYWYRQILGQKVEFLVSFYNNEISEKSEIFDDQFSVERPDGSNFTLKIRSTKLEDSAMYFCASKGGTGDYEQYFGPGTRLTVT.

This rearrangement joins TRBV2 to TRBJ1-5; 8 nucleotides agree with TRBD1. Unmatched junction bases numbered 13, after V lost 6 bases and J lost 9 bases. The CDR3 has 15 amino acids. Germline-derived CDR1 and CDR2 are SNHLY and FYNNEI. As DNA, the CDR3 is TGTGCCAGCAGCCAAGCTACCGGACAGGGTCGGCCCCAGCATTTT. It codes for CASSQATGQGRPQHF.

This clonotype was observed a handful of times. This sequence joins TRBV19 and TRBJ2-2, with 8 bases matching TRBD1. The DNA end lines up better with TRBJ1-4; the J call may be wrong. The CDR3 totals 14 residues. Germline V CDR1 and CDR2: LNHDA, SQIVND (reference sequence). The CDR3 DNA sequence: TGTGCCAGTAGCCCCGACAGGGGAGAGGAAAAACTGTTTTTT. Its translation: CASSPDRGEEKLFF.

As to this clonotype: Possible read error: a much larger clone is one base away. The CDR3 reads CASSTYLNTEALF. The DNA of the CDR3 is TGTGCCAGCAGTACTTACCTGAACACTGAAGCTCTCTTT. This chain uses TRBV6-5 with TRBJ1-1; the D is unclear. Germline CDR1 MNHEY, CDR2 SVGAGI. CDR3 size: 13 residues.

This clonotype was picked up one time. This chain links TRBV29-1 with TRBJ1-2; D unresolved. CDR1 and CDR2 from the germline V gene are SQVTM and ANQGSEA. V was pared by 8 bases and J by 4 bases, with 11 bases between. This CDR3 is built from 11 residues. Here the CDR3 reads CSRDGSYGYTF. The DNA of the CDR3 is TGCAGCAGAGACGGCAGCTATGGCTACACCTTC.

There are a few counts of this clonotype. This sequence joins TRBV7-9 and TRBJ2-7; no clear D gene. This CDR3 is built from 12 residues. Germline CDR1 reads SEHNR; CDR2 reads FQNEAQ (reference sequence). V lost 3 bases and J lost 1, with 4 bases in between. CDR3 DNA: TGTGCCAGCAGCTTTCAGTCCTACGAGCAGTACTTC. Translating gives CASSFQSYEQYF.

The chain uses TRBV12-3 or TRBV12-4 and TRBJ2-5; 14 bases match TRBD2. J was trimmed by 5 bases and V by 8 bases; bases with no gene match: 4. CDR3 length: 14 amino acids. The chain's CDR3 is CASGGTSGSETQYF. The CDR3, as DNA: TGTGCCAGCGGAGGGACTAGCGGGAGTGAGACCCAGTACTTC.

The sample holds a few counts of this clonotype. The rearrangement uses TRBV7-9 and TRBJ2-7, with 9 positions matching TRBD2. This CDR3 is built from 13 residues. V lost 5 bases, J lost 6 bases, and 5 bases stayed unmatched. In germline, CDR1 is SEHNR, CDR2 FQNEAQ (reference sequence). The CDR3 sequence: CASSRWTSVEQYF. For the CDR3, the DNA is TGTGCCAGCAGCCGTTGGACTAGCGTCGAGCAGTACTTC.

CDR3 DNA: TGTGCCAGCAGTGAAGCGTGGCAGTATAATTCACCCCTCCACTTT. This translates into CASSEAWQYNSPLHF. The V gene is TRBV2, the J gene TRBJ1-6; no firm D call. V was shortened by 0 bases and J by 4 bases, with 7 bases between the two germline ends. The germline gives CDR1 SNHLY, CDR2 FYNNEI. The CDR3 consists of 15 residues.

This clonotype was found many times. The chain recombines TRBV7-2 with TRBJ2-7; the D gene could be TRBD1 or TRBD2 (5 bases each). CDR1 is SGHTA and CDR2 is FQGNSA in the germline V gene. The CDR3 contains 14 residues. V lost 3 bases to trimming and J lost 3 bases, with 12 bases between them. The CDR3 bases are TGTGCCAGCAGCTTCCGGGACGGAAACTACGAGCAGTACTTC. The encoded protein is CASSFRDGNYEQYF.

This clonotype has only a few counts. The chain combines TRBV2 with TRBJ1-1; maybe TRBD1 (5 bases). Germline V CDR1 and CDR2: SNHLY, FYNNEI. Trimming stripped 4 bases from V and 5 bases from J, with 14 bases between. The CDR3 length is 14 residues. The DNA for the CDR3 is TGTGCCAGCAGTGGGGGGGGGGGAACAACTGAAGCTTTCTTT. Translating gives CASSGGGGTTEAFF. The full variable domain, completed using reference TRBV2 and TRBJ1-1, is EPEVTQTPSHQVTQMGQEVILRCVPISNHLYFYWYRQILGQKVEFLVSFYNNEISEKSEIFDDQFSVERPDGSNFTLKIRSTKLEDSAMYFCASSGGGGTTEAFFGQGTRLTVV.

CDR3 amino acids: CASSLSGGRGETQYF. Here the CDR3 DNA reads TGTGCCAGCAGCTTATCGGGGGGGCGGGGAGAGACCCAGTACTTC. The chain has TRBV7-2 and TRBJ2-5, with 8 positions matching TRBD2. Germline CDR1 and CDR2: SGHTA and FQGNSA. V was clipped by 2 bases and J by 4 bases; unmatched bases: 6. The CDR3 runs 15 residues. The full variable domain, its missing parts supplied by reference TRBV7-2 and TRBJ2-5, is GAGVSQSPSNKVTEKGKDVELRCDPISGHTALYWYRQSLGQGLEFLIYFQGNSAPDKSGLPSDRFSAERTGGSVSTLTIQRTQQEDSAVYLCASSLSGGRGETQYFGPGTRLLVL.

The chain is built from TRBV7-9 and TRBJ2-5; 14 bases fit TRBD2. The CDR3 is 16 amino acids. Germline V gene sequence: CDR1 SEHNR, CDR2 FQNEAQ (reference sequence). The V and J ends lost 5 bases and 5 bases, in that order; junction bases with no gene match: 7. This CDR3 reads CASSPGLAGDVETQYF. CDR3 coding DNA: TGTGCCAGCAGCCCGGGACTAGCGGGAGACGTTGAGACCCAGTACTTC.

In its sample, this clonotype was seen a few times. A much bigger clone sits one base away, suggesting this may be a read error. CDR3 sequence reads: CASSSDRDETQYF. The CDR3 DNA sequence: TGTGCCAGCAGTTCAGACAGGGATGAGACCCAGTACTTC. The chain recombines TRBV2 with TRBJ2-5; the match to TRBD1 covers 7 bases. J was trimmed by 5 bases and V by 5 bases; bases with no gene match: 5. CDR1 is SNHLY, CDR2 FYNNEI, per germline. The CDR3 extends over 13 amino acids. The full variable domain, in which reference TRBV2 and TRBJ2-5 provide the parts outside the CDR3, is EPEVTQTPSHQVTQMGQEVILRCVPISNHLYFYWYRQILGQKVEFLVSFYNNEISEKSEIFDDQFSVERPDGSNFTLKIRSTKLEDSAMYFCASSSDRDETQYFGPGTRLLVL.

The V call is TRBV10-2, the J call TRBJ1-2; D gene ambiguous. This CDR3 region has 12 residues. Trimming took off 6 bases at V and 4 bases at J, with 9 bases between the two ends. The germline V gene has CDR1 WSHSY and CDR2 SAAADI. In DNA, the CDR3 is TGCGCCAGCAGAGCTGCGCTCTATGGCTACACCTTC. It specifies CASRAALYGYTF.

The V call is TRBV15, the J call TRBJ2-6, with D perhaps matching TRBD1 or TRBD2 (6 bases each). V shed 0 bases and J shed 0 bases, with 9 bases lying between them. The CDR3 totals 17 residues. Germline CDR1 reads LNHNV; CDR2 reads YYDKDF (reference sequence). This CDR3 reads CATSREQGGSGANVLTF. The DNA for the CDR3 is TGTGCCACCAGCAGAGAACAGGGAGGCTCTGGGGCCAACGTCCTGACTTTC.

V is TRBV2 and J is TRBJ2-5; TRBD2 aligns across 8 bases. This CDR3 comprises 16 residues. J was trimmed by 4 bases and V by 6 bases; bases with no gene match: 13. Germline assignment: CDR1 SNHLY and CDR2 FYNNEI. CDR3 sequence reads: CASSPGGRTEAETQYF. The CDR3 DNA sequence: TGTGCCAGCAGCCCGGGCGGGAGGACTGAAGCAGAGACCCAGTACTTC. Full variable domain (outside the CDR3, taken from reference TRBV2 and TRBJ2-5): EPEVTQTPSHQVTQMGQEVILRCVPISNHLYFYWYRQILGQKVEFLVSFYNNEISEKSEIFDDQFSVERPDGSNFTLKIRSTKLEDSAMYFCASSPGGRTEAETQYFGPGTRLLVL.